Listed below are T cell receptor beta chains from one sample, sequenced in a study of shared clonotypes between healthy human individuals. TCRdb's table, derived via immunoSEQ multiplex PCR, lists solely in-frame clones and lacks some. The table lists roughly 2.2 million clones, approximately 93% of them singletons. Sequences were obtained from naive CD4+ T cells from PBMCs. These TCRs come from a young man in good health. Some clones in this sample may be carry-over from other donors' samples. Each CDR3 is given with its conserved first and last residue. Fields, in order: clone size, V gene, D gene, J gene, CDR3 DNA, CDR3 protein. A D gene is named only where the DNA matches it firmly. A row's size may be missing; if present it is once, few, many or a size class.

clone_size: NA; v_call: TRBV7-2; d_call: TRBD2; j_call: TRBJ2-1; cdr3_nt: TGTGCCAGCAGCTCAGGACTAGCGGTGGTCTACAATGAGCAGTTCTTC; cdr3_aa: CASSSGLAVVYNEQFF
clone_size: few; v_call: TRBV7-2; d_call: NA; j_call: TRBJ2-6; cdr3_nt: TGTGCCAGCAGCTTCGGCTCTGGGGCCAACGTCCTGACTTTC; cdr3_aa: CASSFGSGANVLTF
clone_size: NA; v_call: TRBV28; d_call: TRBD2; j_call: TRBJ2-5; cdr3_nt: TGTGCCAGCAGTTTAAGGGGGACAGGGTCTAGCGGGAGGCCAGAGACCCAGTACTTC; cdr3_aa: CASSLRGTGSSGRPETQYF
clone_size: NA; v_call: TRBV7-2; d_call: NA; j_call: TRBJ2-1; cdr3_nt: TGTGCCAGCAGCTTAGCTGGGACCGCACCCAATGAGCAGTTCTTC; cdr3_aa: CASSLAGTAPNEQFF
clone_size: NA; v_call: TRBV9; d_call: NA; j_call: TRBJ2-5; cdr3_nt: TGTGCCAGCAGCGTGGGCTCGGAGACCCAGTACTTC; cdr3_aa: CASSVGSETQYF
clone_size: once; v_call: TRBV5-1; d_call: NA; j_call: TRBJ2-7; cdr3_nt: TGCGCCAGCAGCCCGGAGGTCAGCACCTACTCCTACGAGCAGTACTTC; cdr3_aa: CASSPEVSTYSYEQYF
clone_size: NA; v_call: TRBV29-1; d_call: TRBD1; j_call: TRBJ2-7; cdr3_nt: TGCAGCGTTTCGACAGGGGGGAACGAGCAGTACTTC; cdr3_aa: CSVSTGGNEQYF
clone_size: NA; v_call: TRBV5-4; d_call: TRBD1; j_call: TRBJ2-1; cdr3_nt: TGTGCCAGCAGCTTGGACAGGGGCGCCTACAATGAGCAGTTCTTC; cdr3_aa: CASSLDRGAYNEQFF
clone_size: NA; v_call: TRBV2; d_call: TRBD2; j_call: TRBJ2-1; cdr3_nt: TGTGCCAGCACCAGACGCGCTAGCGGGGAGGGGAATGAGCAGTTCTTC; cdr3_aa: CASTRRASGEGNEQFF
clone_size: NA; v_call: TRBV7-9; d_call: TRBD1; j_call: TRBJ2-7; cdr3_nt: TGTGCCAGCAGCTTCCGACAGGGGGCAGGCGAGCAGTACTTC; cdr3_aa: CASSFRQGAGEQYF
clone_size: NA; v_call: TRBV6-1; d_call: TRBD1; j_call: TRBJ2-5; cdr3_nt: TGTGCCAGCAGTCCCGGGACAGGGAGATTGGAGACCCAGTACTTC; cdr3_aa: CASSPGTGRLETQYF
clone_size: NA; v_call: TRBV5-1; d_call: TRBD2; j_call: TRBJ2-2; cdr3_nt: TGCGCCAGCAGCTTGTTAGCGGGAGCCAACACCGGGGAGCTGTTTTTT; cdr3_aa: CASSLLAGANTGELFF
clone_size: NA; v_call: TRBV2; d_call: NA; j_call: TRBJ1-2; cdr3_nt: TGTGCCAGCAGTGCGCTACAGGGAGCTAACTATGGCTACACCTTC; cdr3_aa: CASSALQGANYGYTF
clone_size: NA; v_call: TRBV7-3; d_call: TRBD2; j_call: TRBJ2-7; cdr3_nt: TGTGCCAGCTCGATAACTAGCGGGAGCTCCTACGAGCAGTACTTC; cdr3_aa: CASSITSGSSYEQYF
clone_size: NA; v_call: TRBV6-5; d_call: TRBD2; j_call: TRBJ2-7; cdr3_nt: TGTGCCAGCAGTTCTCCGACTAGCGGGAAGATCCACGAGCAGTACTTC; cdr3_aa: CASSSPTSGKIHEQYF
clone_size: NA; v_call: TRBV6-6; d_call: TRBD1; j_call: TRBJ2-7; cdr3_nt: TGTGCCAGCAGTGACCGACAGGGGGAATACGAGCAGTACTTC; cdr3_aa: CASSDRQGEYEQYF
clone_size: NA; v_call: TRBV28; d_call: NA; j_call: TRBJ1-2; cdr3_nt: TGTGCCAGCAGTCTGGCCCTGGGTGGCTACACCTTC; cdr3_aa: CASSLALGGYTF
clone_size: NA; v_call: TRBV6-1; d_call: TRBD2; j_call: TRBJ2-7; cdr3_nt: TGTGCCAGCAGTGAACTTCTAGCGGTAAGCTCCTACGAGCAGTACTTC; cdr3_aa: CASSELLAVSSYEQYF
clone_size: NA; v_call: TRBV28; d_call: NA; j_call: TRBJ1-1; cdr3_nt: TGTGCCAGCAGTCCGACAGGTGGGGTGAACACTGAAGCTTTCTTT; cdr3_aa: CASSPTGGVNTEAFF
clone_size: once; v_call: TRBV28; d_call: NA; j_call: TRBJ1-3; cdr3_nt: TGTGCCAGCAGTTTCGGTCAGCGAAACACCATATATTTT; cdr3_aa: CASSFGQRNTIYF
clone_size: once; v_call: TRBV5-4; d_call: NA; j_call: TRBJ2-7; cdr3_nt: TGTGCCAGCAGCTTGGGCTATGGGACTGACTACGAGCAGTACTTC; cdr3_aa: CASSLGYGTDYEQYF
clone_size: NA; v_call: TRBV5-1; d_call: NA; j_call: TRBJ1-2; cdr3_nt: TGCGCCAGCAGCTACACAGGATTCGAGGGCTACACCTTC; cdr3_aa: CASSYTGFEGYTF
clone_size: NA; v_call: TRBV28; d_call: NA; j_call: TRBJ2-7; cdr3_nt: TGTGCCAGCGGGAGATTGAGCGAGCAGTACTTC; cdr3_aa: CASGRLSEQYF
clone_size: NA; v_call: TRBV11-2; d_call: TRBD2; j_call: TRBJ2-3; cdr3_nt: TGTGCCAGCAGCTTGGCGGGAGGGAGCACAGATACGCAGTATTTT; cdr3_aa: CASSLAGGSTDTQYF
clone_size: NA; v_call: TRBV9; d_call: NA; j_call: TRBJ2-1; cdr3_nt: TGTGCCAGCAGCGTAGACTCTTACAATGAGCAGTTCTTC; cdr3_aa: CASSVDSYNEQFF
clone_size: NA; v_call: TRBV2; d_call: NA; j_call: TRBJ1-3; cdr3_nt: TGTGCCAGCAGTGTCGGATCTGGAAACACCATATATTTT; cdr3_aa: CASSVGSGNTIYF
clone_size: few; v_call: TRBV27; d_call: NA; j_call: TRBJ1-2; cdr3_nt: TGTGCCAGCAGTTTATCGGGGGGCTACACCTTC; cdr3_aa: CASSLSGGYTF
clone_size: NA; v_call: TRBV19; d_call: TRBD1; j_call: TRBJ1-5; cdr3_nt: TGTGCCAGTACCCGGGACAGGGAGTTTGGTCAGCCCCAGCATTTT; cdr3_aa: CASTRDREFGQPQHF
clone_size: NA; v_call: TRBV4-3; d_call: NA; j_call: TRBJ2-5; cdr3_nt: TGCGCCAGCAGCCCTCGTGGCGGCGGAGAGACCCAGTACTTC; cdr3_aa: CASSPRGGGETQYF
clone_size: once; v_call: TRBV27; d_call: TRBD2; j_call: TRBJ2-2; cdr3_nt: TGTGCCAGCAGAAGACTAGCGGGAGACACCGGGGAGCTGTTTTTT; cdr3_aa: CASRRLAGDTGELFF
clone_size: NA; v_call: TRBV6-5; d_call: NA; j_call: TRBJ1-2; cdr3_nt: TGTGCCAGCAGGGACGGACCTAGTAACTATGGCTACACCTTC; cdr3_aa: CASRDGPSNYGYTF
clone_size: NA; v_call: TRBV5-1; d_call: NA; j_call: TRBJ1-5; cdr3_nt: TGCGCCAGCAGCTTGGGGGGGCAGGGACAGCCCCAGCATTTT; cdr3_aa: CASSLGGQGQPQHF
clone_size: once; v_call: TRBV5-1; d_call: NA; j_call: TRBJ2-1; cdr3_nt: TGCGCCAGCAGCTTGTTGAGCGGAGGGGGCAATGAGCAGTTCTTC; cdr3_aa: CASSLLSGGGNEQFF
clone_size: NA; v_call: TRBV5-4; d_call: TRBD2; j_call: TRBJ2-7; cdr3_nt: TGTGCCAGCAGCTTGCCCGGGACTAGCGGTCTCTACGAGCAGTACTTC; cdr3_aa: CASSLPGTSGLYEQYF
clone_size: NA; v_call: TRBV5-6; d_call: TRBD1; j_call: TRBJ1-1; cdr3_nt: TGTGCCAGCAGCCTGGGACAGGGGGCTCGGGACACTGAAGCTTTCTTT; cdr3_aa: CASSLGQGARDTEAFF
clone_size: NA; v_call: TRBV5-4; d_call: NA; j_call: TRBJ1-2; cdr3_nt: TGTGCCAGCAGCTTGGCGACAAGGAATAACTATGGCTACACCTTC; cdr3_aa: CASSLATRNNYGYTF
clone_size: NA; v_call: TRBV28; d_call: NA; j_call: TRBJ1-2; cdr3_nt: TGTGCCAGCAGGAGGACAGCCTCGTACTATGGCTACACCTTC; cdr3_aa: CASRRTASYYGYTF
clone_size: NA; v_call: TRBV9; d_call: NA; j_call: TRBJ1-3; cdr3_nt: TGTGCCAGCAGCGTAGGAGATCCGGGAAACACCATATATTTT; cdr3_aa: CASSVGDPGNTIYF
clone_size: NA; v_call: TRBV5-4; d_call: NA; j_call: TRBJ2-2; cdr3_nt: TGTGCCAGCAGCCCTGGAGGGCTCGACACCGGGGAGCTGTTTTTT; cdr3_aa: CASSPGGLDTGELFF
clone_size: once; v_call: TRBV29-1; d_call: TRBD2; j_call: TRBJ2-2; cdr3_nt: TGCAGCGGGACGGGAGGGATGGCGAACACCGGGGAGCTGTTTTTT; cdr3_aa: CSGTGGMANTGELFF